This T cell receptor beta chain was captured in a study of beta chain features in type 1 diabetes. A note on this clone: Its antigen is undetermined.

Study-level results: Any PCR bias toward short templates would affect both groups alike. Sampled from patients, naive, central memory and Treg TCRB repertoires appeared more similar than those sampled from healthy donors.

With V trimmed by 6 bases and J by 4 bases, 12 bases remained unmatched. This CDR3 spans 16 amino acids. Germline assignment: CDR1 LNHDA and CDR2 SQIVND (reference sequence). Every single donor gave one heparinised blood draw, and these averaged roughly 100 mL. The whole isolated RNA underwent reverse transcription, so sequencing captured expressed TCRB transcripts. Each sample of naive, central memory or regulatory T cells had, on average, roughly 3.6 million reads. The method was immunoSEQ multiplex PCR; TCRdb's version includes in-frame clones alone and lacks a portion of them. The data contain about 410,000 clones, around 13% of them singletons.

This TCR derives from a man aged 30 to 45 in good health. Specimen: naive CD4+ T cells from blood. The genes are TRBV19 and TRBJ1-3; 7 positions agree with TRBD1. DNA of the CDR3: TGTGCCAGTAGCAAAACAGCGGGACAGCGAGGAAACACCATATATTTT. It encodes CASSKTAGQRGNTIYF.